These 21 T cell receptor beta chains came from one sample sequenced in a study of identical twins. TCRdb called the 5' RACE reads again in MiXCR, with one record for every CDR3 protein. The data show about 500,000 distinct CDR3 sequences, about 13% seen once. The same sample was also studied in work on yellow fever vaccine responses in identical twins.

Source material: CD4+ T cells sorted from blood. The source is a woman under 30 in good health.

As regards this clonotype: This may stem from a read error, because a much larger clone lies one nucleotide away. The chain recombines TRBV7-6 with TRBJ2-3; D unclear. This CDR3 spans 13 amino acids. Germline CDR1 SGHVS, CDR2 FNYEAQ. In DNA, the CDR3 is TGTGCCAGCAGTAGAGCCCTCACAGATACGCAGTGTTTT. Translated: CASSRALTDTQCF.

This clonotype was observed a few times. CDR3: CASSQDGTGTDTQYF. CDR3 DNA: TGTGCCAGCAGCCAAGATGGGACAGGCACAGATACGCAGTATTTT. This chain connects TRBV4-2 to TRBJ2-3; 7 bases are a match to TRBD1. The CDR3 spans 15 residues. J lost 1 base, V lost 0 bases, and 1 base had no gene match. The germline gives CDR1 LGHNA, CDR2 YNFKEQ.

The rearrangement uses TRBV28 and TRBJ2-1; 7 bases are a match to TRBD2. Germline-derived CDR1 and CDR2 are MDHEN and SYDVKM. This CDR3 contains 14 residues. The junction had 5 bases not matched to a gene; V was cut back by 8 bases and J by 1 base. The CDR3, as DNA: TGTGCCAGCTCCGAGCGGGATTCCTACAATGAGCAGTTCTTC. Residues: CASSERDSYNEQFF.

V is TRBV7-2 and J is TRBJ2-7, with TRBD2 matching 9 bases. In germline, CDR1 is SGHTA, CDR2 FQGNSA. This CDR3 is 14 amino acids long. The V and J ends lost 4 bases and 3 bases, in that order; junction bases with no gene match: 4. CDR3 DNA sequence: TGTGCCAGCAGCTCAAATAGCGGGAGCTACGAGCAGTACTTC. Its translation is CASSSNSGSYEQYF. The full variable domain, with the rest looked up from reference TRBV7-2 and TRBJ2-7, is GAGVSQSPSNKVTEKGKDVELRCDPISGHTALYWYRQSLGQGLEFLIYFQGNSAPDKSGLPSDRFSAERTGGSVSTLTIQRTQQEDSAVYLCASSSNSGSYEQYFGPGTRLTVT.

This clonotype was detected a few times. The chain carries TRBV9 and TRBJ2-5; D possibly corresponds to TRBD1 (8 bases). Trimming pared 0 bases from V and 5 bases from J, leaving 14 bases between. Germline CDR1 reads SGDLS; CDR2 reads YYNGEE. This CDR3 spans 15 amino acids. CDR3 DNA sequence: TGTGCCAGCAGCGTAGACAGGGGGGGTTCTGAGACCCAGTACTTC. Its translation is CASSVDRGGSETQYF.

V usage is TRBV7-9 and J usage is TRBJ1-6, with D possibly matching TRBD1 (5 bases). The V end lost 5 bases, the J end lost 5 bases, and 10 bases lay between the germline ends. Germline V gives CDR1 SEHNR, CDR2 FQNEAQ (reference sequence). The CDR3 is made up of 14 amino acids. The CDR3 coding sequence is TGTGCCAGCAGCCAGTGGGACGATAATTCACCCCTCCACTTT. It yields the protein CASSQWDDNSPLHF.

The rearrangement links TRBV2 to TRBJ1-5; the D is unclear. CDR1 and CDR2 (germline): SNHLY, FYNNEI. This CDR3 spans 13 amino acids. Trimming took off 8 bases at V and 6 bases at J, with 14 bases between the two ends. The CDR3 DNA reads TGTGCCAGCGAGGAGTCCCGGGGTCAGCCCCAGCATTTT. Translated, it gives CASEESRGQPQHF.

This clonotype has just a few counts. The chain has TRBV2 and TRBJ2-1; unclear D gene. V was pared by 3 bases and J by 13 bases, with 13 bases between. The CDR3 runs 12 residues. Germline lookup yields CDR1 SNHLY and CDR2 FYNNEI. The CDR3 coding sequence is TGTGCCAGCAGTGAGAAGGGAATTGAACAGTTCTTC. Translating gives CASSEKGIEQFF.

This clonotype showed up many times. The genes are TRBV12-3 or TRBV12-4 and TRBJ1-5; 7 positions match TRBD1. V trimming: 3 bases; J trimming: 6 bases; junction bases outside the gene matches: 5. CDR3 length equals 14 residues. The CDR3 region is CASSFIQGRQPQHF. CDR3 bases: TGTGCCAGCAGTTTTATACAGGGGCGTCAGCCCCAGCATTTT.

The genes are TRBV11-1 and TRBJ2-1; TRBD2 might be the D (6 bases). CDR3 length: 15 residues. The V end lost 5 bases, the J end lost 0 bases, and 11 bases lay between the germline ends. CDR1 and CDR2 (germline): SGHAT, FQDESV (reference sequence). The CDR3 loop reads CASSMGGSSYNEQFF. DNA for the CDR3: TGTGCCAGCAGCATGGGGGGTAGCTCCTACAATGAGCAGTTCTTC. Full variable domain (outside the CDR3, taken from reference TRBV11-1 and TRBJ2-1): EAEVAQSPRYKITEKSQAVAFWCDPISGHATLYWYRQILGQGPELLVQFQDESVVDDSQLPKDRFSAERLKGVDSTLKIQPAELGDSAMYLCASSMGGSSYNEQFFGPGTRLTVL.

This clonotype has more than one count but fewer than ten. The gene calls are TRBV12-3 or TRBV12-4 and TRBJ2-7; D is undetermined. V dropped 3 bases and J dropped 0 bases, with 12 bases sitting between them. The CDR3 contains 15 residues. The CDR3 reads CASSFGPESSYEQYF. The CDR3 DNA is TGTGCCAGCAGTTTTGGTCCAGAAAGCTCCTACGAGCAGTACTTC.

V is TRBV4-2 and J is TRBJ2-1; 8 bases fit TRBD1. CDR1 is LGHNA and CDR2 is YNFKEQ in the germline V gene. Unmatched junction bases numbered 1, after V lost 3 bases and J lost 0 bases. This CDR3 region has 15 residues. The CDR3 protein is CASSHGQGSYNEQFF. The CDR3 DNA reads as TGTGCCAGCAGCCACGGACAGGGCTCCTACAATGAGCAGTTCTTC.

This clonotype appeared a few times. The V call is TRBV5-1, the J call TRBJ1-2; D ambiguous. The germline V gene encodes CDR1 SGHRS and CDR2 YFSETQ. Trimming removed 5 bases from V and 2 bases from J, with 7 bases in between. The CDR3 loop spans 12 amino acids. The CDR3 region is CASRVGNYGYTF. The CDR3 nucleotides read TGCGCCAGCAGGGTCGGCAACTATGGCTACACCTTC.

The chain recombines TRBV6-1 with TRBJ2-2, with D perhaps being TRBD1 or TRBD2 (5 bases each). Germline-derived CDR1 and CDR2 are MNHNS and SASEGT. Trimming took 6 bases from V and 0 from J, leaving 14 bases between them. The CDR3 has 16 amino acids. CDR3 loop: CASRTSGTANTGELFF. The CDR3, as DNA: TGTGCCAGCAGGACCTCCGGGACGGCGAACACCGGGGAGCTGTTTTTT.

This chain connects TRBV7-9 to TRBJ2-7, with D possibly TRBD1 on 5 matching bases. CDR1 SEHNR and CDR2 FQNEAQ come from the germline V gene (reference sequence). V was clipped by 2 bases and J by 5 bases, with 13 bases between them. This CDR3 has 14 amino acids. The CDR3 region is CASSLKGVLDEQYF. As DNA, the CDR3 is TGTGCCAGCAGCTTAAAAGGGGTGCTCGACGAGCAGTACTTC.

The V and J genes are TRBV9 and TRBJ2-1; D might be TRBD2 (6 bases). The CDR3 runs 15 residues. Germline assignment: CDR1 SGDLS and CDR2 YYNGEE. Trimming stripped 0 bases from V and 6 bases from J, with 13 bases between. The CDR3 reads CASSVELASGNEQFF. CDR3 in DNA: TGTGCCAGCAGCGTAGAACTAGCCTCAGGCAATGAGCAGTTCTTC.

This clonotype was seen a handful of times. This chain joins TRBV14 and TRBJ2-7; TRBD2 aligns across 7 bases. The CDR3 runs 15 residues. Trimming took 0 bases from V and 3 from J; bases not matched to a gene: 5. Germline V gives CDR1 SGHDN, CDR2 FVKESK. CDR3 DNA: TGTGCCAGCAGCCAAGAAACTAGCGTGTTCTACGAGCAGTACTTC. Amino acids: CASSQETSVFYEQYF.

This clonotype was detected a few times. The genes are TRBV18 and TRBJ2-1; D possibly matches TRBD1 or TRBD2 (5 bases each). V dropped 1 base and J dropped 6 bases, with 7 bases sitting between them. CDR3 size: 13 residues. Germline V gene sequence: CDR1 KGHSH, CDR2 LQKENI. The CDR3 is CASSPRDGNEQFF. The CDR3 DNA is TGTGCCAGCTCACCACGGGACGGCAATGAGCAGTTCTTC.

The chain carries TRBV15 and TRBJ1-5; D is undetermined. There are 15 residues in the CDR3. V shed 4 bases and J shed 0 bases, with 10 bases lying between them. Per the germline V gene, CDR1 is LNHNV and CDR2 is YYDKDF (reference sequence). CDR3 region: CATSNGWGSNQPQHF. The CDR3 DNA reads TGTGCCACCAGCAATGGTTGGGGTAGCAATCAGCCCCAGCATTTT.

This clonotype showed up just a few times. J is TRBJ2-7 and V is TRBV6-5; no reliable D call. Trimming cost V 0 bases and J 2 bases, with 11 bases left between them. This CDR3 has 15 residues. Germline CDR1 and CDR2: MNHEY and SVGAGI. The CDR3 sequence is CASSYSTGRTYEQYF. CDR3 nucleotide sequence: TGTGCCAGCAGTTACTCGACTGGCAGGACCTACGAGCAGTACTTC.

The V call is TRBV5-1, the J call TRBJ2-7; 9 nucleotides agree with TRBD1. CDR1 and CDR2 from the germline V gene are SGHRS and YFSETQ. This CDR3 has 16 amino acids. V trimming: 4 bases; J trimming: 3 bases; junction bases outside the gene matches: 11. CDR3 nucleotides: TGCGCCAGCAGCCCTTACCCACAGGGGGCCTACTACGAGCAGTACTTC. Protein sequence: CASSPYPQGAYYEQYF.